Listed below are T cell receptor beta chains from one sample, sequenced in a study of metastatic and nonmetastatic thyroid tumors. With MiXCR, TCRdb called clones anew from the PCR reads. The data show around 52,000 clones, 25% to 30% seen once. Material for sequencing was blood. The receptors come from a female donor with papillary thyroid cancer or a benign thyroid nodule (not recorded which). Some clones in this sample may be carry-over from other donors' samples. The CDR3 runs from the conserved cysteine through the conserved F or W. The D gene is left open where the match is weak. Rows give clone size only sometimes, using once, few, many, or a class for an expanded clone.

TGCGCCAGCAGCCCGCTGGACAGGGTAAACTACGAGCAGTACTTC	CASSPLDRVNYEQYF	TRBJ2-7	.	TRBD1	TRBV5-1
TGCGCCAGCAGTGACAGGCCCTCTGGAAACACCATATATTTT	CASSDRPSGNTIYF	TRBJ1-3	.	.	TRBV5-1
TGCGCCAGCAGATCAGGACAGGGCGCAATTAATTCACCCCTCCACTTT	CASRSGQGAINSPLHF	TRBJ1-6	.	TRBD1	TRBV5-1
TGCGCCAGCAGCTTGGCCGAGGGGTTTTCTGGAAACACCATATATTTT	CASSLAEGFSGNTIYF	TRBJ1-3	.	.	TRBV5-1
TGCGCCAGTAAGACTAGCACATACAATGAGCAGTTCTTC	CASKTSTYNEQFF	TRBJ2-1	.	TRBD2	TRBV5-1
TGCGCCAGCAGTGAGTCGTTGGGGACTATCTACGAGCAGTACTTC	CASSESLGTIYEQYF	TRBJ2-7	few	TRBD2	TRBV10-1
TGCAGTGCAAACCCAGGGGGCGACTACAATGAGCAGTTCTTC	CSANPGGDYNEQFF	TRBJ2-1	.	TRBD1	TRBV20-1
TGTGCCAGCAGTTTCGGACAGTATGGCTACACCTTC	CASSFGQYGYTF	TRBJ1-2	few	.	TRBV6-2/TRBV6-3
TGTGCCAGCAGCCAAGGAGGTGGCTACACCTTC	CASSQGGGYTF	TRBJ1-2	many	.	TRBV3-1
TGTGCCAGCAGTTCTCGACTAGAAGAGACCCAGTACTTC	CASSSRLEETQYF	TRBJ2-5	.	.	TRBV12-3/TRBV12-4
TGTGCCAGCAGTGTCGAAGTCGGGCCCCAGCATTTT	CASSVEVGPQHF	TRBJ1-5	many	.	TRBV2
TGTGCCAGCAGCGGGAGGGGGGGCCGGGGTCAAGGGGAGCTGTTTTTT	CASSGRGGRGQGELFF	TRBJ2-2	.	TRBD2	TRBV27
TGTGCCAGCAGCCAAGATCGGGAGGGAGGGGAGACCCAGTACTTC	CASSQDREGGETQYF	TRBJ2-5	.	TRBD2	TRBV4-2
TGCGCCAGCAGCTTGTTGTCGCAGGATAGCTCCTACGAGCAGTACTTC	CASSLLSQDSSYEQYF	TRBJ2-7	once	.	TRBV5-1
TGCGCCAGCAGCCTTCGACAGGGTAACACTGAAGCTTTCTTT	CASSLRQGNTEAFF	TRBJ1-1	.	TRBD1	TRBV5-1
TGTGCCAGCAGTTATTCTACGCTGGGGACTGAAGCTTTCTTT	CASSYSTLGTEAFF	TRBJ1-1	.	.	TRBV6-2/TRBV6-3
TGCAGTGCTAGAGGAGTTTTGTGGCAGTTCTTC	CSARGVLWQFF	TRBJ2-1	.	.	TRBV20-1
TGTGCCAGTAGTATAGAGGACGAATTCTATGGCTACACCTTC	CASSIEDEFYGYTF	TRBJ1-2	.	.	TRBV19
TGTGCCAGCAGTTTGCTGAGTTTGCGGCCGGGGGGGACCTACGAGCAGTACTTC	CASSLLSLRPGGTYEQYF	TRBJ2-7	few	TRBD2	TRBV27
TGTGCCAGCAGCTCCACGAGGGGGAAGAATGAGCAGTTCTTC	CASSSTRGKNEQFF	TRBJ2-1	.	.	TRBV7-9
TGTGCCAGCAGGGAGGGGGTGACCCTGGACCCCACTGAAGCTTTCTTT	CASREGVTLDPTEAFF	TRBJ1-1	.	.	TRBV27
TGTGCCAGCAGCCGGGACTCAGGCTCGGGAAACACCATATATTTT	CASSRDSGSGNTIYF	TRBJ1-3	.	.	TRBV6-1
TGCGCCAGCAGTGAATCGGGTCGCTCTGGAAACACCATATATTTT	CASSESGRSGNTIYF	TRBJ1-3	.	.	TRBV10-2
TGTGCCAGCAGCTTGGGACTAGCGGGAGGGCTTGGTGAGCAGTTCTTC	CASSLGLAGGLGEQFF	TRBJ2-1	.	TRBD2	TRBV11-2
TGCGCCAGCAGCCCTGGGGTGGGGACTGAAGAGACCCAGTACTTC	CASSPGVGTEETQYF	TRBJ2-5	.	.	TRBV5-1
TGCAGTGCTCGCCCCCAGACCGGGGAGCTGTTTTTT	CSARPQTGELFF	TRBJ2-2	.	.	TRBV20-1
TGTGCCAGCAGCGTAGGGGTGGGCCTCTACGAGCAGTACTTC	CASSVGVGLYEQYF	TRBJ2-7	few	.	TRBV9
TGTGCCAGCAGCCCTAACAGGAACACTGAAGCTTTCTTT	CASSPNRNTEAFF	TRBJ1-1	.	.	TRBV14
TGTGCCACCAGTGATACTAGGACAGGGCTAAATGAGCAGTTCTTC	CATSDTRTGLNEQFF	TRBJ2-1	few	TRBD1	TRBV24-1
TGCGCCAGCAGCCCTGGGACAGCAACTAATGAAAAACTGTTTTTT	CASSPGTATNEKLFF	TRBJ1-4	.	TRBD1	TRBV5-1
TGTGCCAGCAGACTGAGCGGGAGCTACACCGGGGAGCTGTTTTTT	CASRLSGSYTGELFF	TRBJ2-2	few	TRBD2	TRBV5-4
TGCGCCAGCAGTGAGTCCAGTGGAGAGAACATTCAGTACTTC	CASSESSGENIQYF	TRBJ2-4	few	.	TRBV10-1
TGTGCCATCAGTGACAGGGGCTCGGATGAAAAACTGTTTTTT	CAISDRGSDEKLFF	TRBJ1-4	.	.	TRBV10-3
TGTGCCAGCAGTAGGGCGTCGAGGACAGATACGCAGTATTTT	CASSRASRTDTQYF	TRBJ2-3	few	.	TRBV28
TGTGCCAGCAGCCCAGGGAGCGGGGAAAACTACGAGCAGTACTTC	CASSPGSGENYEQYF	TRBJ2-7	many	TRBD2	TRBV4-2
TGCGCCAGCAGCCCAGGGGTAGGGGCCAACGTCCTGACTTTC	CASSPGVGANVLTF	TRBJ2-6	.	.	TRBV4-1
TGTGCCAGCAGTTTAGCTAGCGGGGCGTTCTACGAGCAGTACTTC	CASSLASGAFYEQYF	TRBJ2-7	few	TRBD2	TRBV28
TGTGCCTGGAGCGGAGCGTGGGAAGGTCAGGGCGAGCAGTACTTC	CAWSGAWEGQGEQYF	TRBJ2-7	.	.	TRBV30